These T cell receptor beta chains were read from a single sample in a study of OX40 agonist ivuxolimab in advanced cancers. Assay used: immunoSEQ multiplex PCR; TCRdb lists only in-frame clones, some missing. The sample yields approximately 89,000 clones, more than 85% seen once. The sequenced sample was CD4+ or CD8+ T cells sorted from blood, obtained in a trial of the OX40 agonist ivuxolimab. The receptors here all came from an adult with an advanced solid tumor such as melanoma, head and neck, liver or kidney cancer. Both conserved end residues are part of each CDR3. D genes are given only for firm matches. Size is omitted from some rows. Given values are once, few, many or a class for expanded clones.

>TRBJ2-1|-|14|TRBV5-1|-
CASSKGATRDEQFF
TGCGCCAGCAGCAAGGGCGCGACGCGGGATGAGCAGTTCTTC
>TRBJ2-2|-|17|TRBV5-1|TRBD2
CASSWGSSGINTGELFF
TGCGCCAGCAGCTGGGGGTCTAGCGGGATTAACACCGGGGAGCTGTTTTTT
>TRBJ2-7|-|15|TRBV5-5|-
CASSLGAAFSYEQYF
TGTGCCAGCAGCTTGGGGGCAGCGTTCTCCTACGAGCAGTACTTC
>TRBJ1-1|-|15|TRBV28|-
CASSLTLGTGTEAFF
TGTGCCAGCAGTTTAACCTTAGGGACTGGCACTGAAGCTTTCTTT
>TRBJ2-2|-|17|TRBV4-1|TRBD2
CASSQDRTSGRGGELFF
TGCGCCAGCAGCCAAGATAGGACTAGCGGGAGAGGCGGGGAGCTGTTTTTT
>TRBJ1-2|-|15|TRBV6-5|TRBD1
CASSYSGTGSYGYTF
TGTGCCAGCAGTTACTCCGGGACAGGGAGTTATGGCTACACCTTC
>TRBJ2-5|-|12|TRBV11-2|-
CASSLDRETQYF
TGTGCCAGCAGCTTAGACAGAGAGACCCAGTACTTC
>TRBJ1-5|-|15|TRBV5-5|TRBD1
CASSSLTGGNQPQHF
TGTGCCAGCAGCTCGTTGACAGGGGGCAATCAGCCCCAGCATTTT
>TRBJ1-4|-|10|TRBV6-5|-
CASRVTKVFF
TGTGCCAGCAGAGTCACGAAGGTGTTTTTT
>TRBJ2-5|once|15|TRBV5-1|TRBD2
CASSLTSGRKETQYF
TGCGCCAGCAGCTTGACTAGCGGGAGAAAAGAGACCCAGTACTTC
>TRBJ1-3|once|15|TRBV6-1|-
CASSEWDLAGNTIYF
TGTGCCAGCAGTGAATGGGACCTGGCTGGAAACACCATATATTTT
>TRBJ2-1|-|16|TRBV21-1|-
CASSSSGTDFYNEQFF
TGTGCCAGCAGCAGTTCCGGGACAGATTTCTACAATGAGCAGTTCTTC
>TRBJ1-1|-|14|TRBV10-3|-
CAISPNDLATEAFF
TGTGCCATCAGTCCCAATGACTTAGCCACTGAAGCTTTCTTT
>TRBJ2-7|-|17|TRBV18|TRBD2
CASSLKTGTSGTYEQYF
TGTGCCAGCTCACTAAAGACCGGGACTAGCGGTACCTACGAGCAGTACTTC
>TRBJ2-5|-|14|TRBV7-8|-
CASSFSYREETQYF
TGTGCCAGCAGCTTTAGTTACAGGGAAGAGACCCAGTACTTC
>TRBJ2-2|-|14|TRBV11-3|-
CASNYDGSTGELFF
TGTGCCAGCAACTACGACGGGAGCACCGGGGAGCTGTTTTTT
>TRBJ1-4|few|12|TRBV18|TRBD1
CASSLEQGELFF
TGTGCCAGCTCACTCGAACAGGGGGAACTGTTTTTT
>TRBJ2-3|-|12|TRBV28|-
CASAPRVDTQYF
TGTGCCAGTGCCCCGCGTGTGGATACGCAGTATTTT
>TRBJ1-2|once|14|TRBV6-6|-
CASSYSEVYYGYTF
TGTGCCAGCAGTTACAGCGAGGTTTACTATGGCTACACCTTC
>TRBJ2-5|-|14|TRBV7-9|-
CASSLDLSQETQYF
TGTGCCAGCAGCTTAGATTTATCCCAAGAGACCCAGTACTTC
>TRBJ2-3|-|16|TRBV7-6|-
CASSLAAEIRTDTQYF
TGTGCCAGCAGCTTAGCGGCGGAGATCCGCACAGATACGCAGTATTTT
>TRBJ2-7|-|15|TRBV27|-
CASSLDGGLSYEQYF
TGTGCCAGCAGTTTAGATGGGGGGCTTTCCTACGAGCAGTACTTC
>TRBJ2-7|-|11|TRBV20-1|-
CSATDTYEQYF
TGCAGTGCTACGGACACTTACGAGCAGTACTTC
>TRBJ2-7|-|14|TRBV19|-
CASRFDSFSYEQYF
TGTGCCAGTAGATTTGACAGCTTCTCCTACGAGCAGTACTTC
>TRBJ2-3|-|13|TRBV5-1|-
CASSLPGKNTQYF
TGCGCCAGCAGCTTGCCGGGTAAAAACACGCAGTATTTT
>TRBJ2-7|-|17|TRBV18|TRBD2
CASSPTQIAGGSYEQYF
TGTGCCAGCTCACCAACGCAAATAGCGGGAGGCTCCTACGAGCAGTACTTC
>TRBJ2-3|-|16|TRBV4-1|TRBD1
CASSQETTGGPDTQYF
TGCGCCAGCAGCCAAGAAACTACAGGGGGCCCAGATACGCAGTATTTT
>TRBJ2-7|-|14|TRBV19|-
CASSNLGRRDEQYF
TGTGCCAGTAGTAATCTCGGCAGACGCGACGAGCAGTACTTC
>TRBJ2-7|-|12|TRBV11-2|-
CASSLGPTEQYF
TGTGCCAGCAGCTTAGGGCCCACTGAGCAGTACTTC
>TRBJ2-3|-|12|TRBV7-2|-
CASSSYTDTQYF
TGTGCCAGCAGCTCCTACACAGATACGCAGTATTTT
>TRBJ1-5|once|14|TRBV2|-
CASSEWEGNQPQHF
TGTGCCAGCAGTGAATGGGAGGGGAATCAGCCCCAGCATTTT
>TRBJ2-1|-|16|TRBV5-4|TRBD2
CASSLGSGRNYNEQFF
TGTGCCAGCAGCTTGGGGAGCGGGAGAAACTACAATGAGCAGTTCTTC
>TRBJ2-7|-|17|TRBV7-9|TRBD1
CASSLIPGGTGMVEQYF
TGTGCCAGCAGCTTAATTCCTGGGGGGACAGGGATGGTGGAGCAGTACTTC
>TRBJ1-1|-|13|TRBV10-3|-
CAISEGANTEAFF
TGTGCCATCAGTGAGGGGGCCAACACTGAAGCTTTCTTT